Described below is a single T cell receptor beta chain sequence and its context. Its antigen is unidentified. Generated by immunoSEQ multiplex PCR, the TCRdb table keeps only in-frame clones and is missing some. The sample lists 400,000 to 600,000 clones, around 79% occurring once. These data originate in a study of shared clonotypes between healthy human individuals. This CDR3 contains 15 residues. In germline, CDR1 is SGHNT, CDR2 YYREEE (reference sequence). V gave up 0 bases and J gave up 6 bases; unmatched junction bases: 5. Study-wide points: Only a few donors were included, so the genetic and exposure-history diversity represented was limited.

Sample: PBMCs. This sequence originates from a woman aged 35 to 49 in good health. Some clones in this sample may be carry-over from other donors' samples. This chain joins TRBV5-4 and TRBJ2-2; 7 bases are shared with TRBD2. The CDR3 bases are TGTGCCAGCAGCTTGGTGGCGGGAGATTCCGGGGAGCTGTTTTTT. Protein product: CASSLVAGDSGELFF.